These 28 T cell receptor beta chains came from one sample sequenced in a study of control samples from healthy donors and cancer patients. Clones were read by immunoSEQ multiplex PCR, and TCRdb kept only the in-frame ones, dropping some. The table records 55,000 to 90,000 clones, approximately 80% of them present only once. Specimen: blood. These receptors all stem from a middle-aged man in good health.

The chain recombines TRBV11-1 with TRBJ1-6; D gene ambiguous. This CDR3 region has 14 residues. V shed 5 bases and J shed 7 bases, with 12 bases lying between them. Germline assignment: CDR1 SGHAT and CDR2 FQDESV (reference sequence). The CDR3 sequence is CASSPRVRNSPLHF. The CDR3 bases are TGTGCCAGCAGCCCAAGGGTACGCAATTCACCCCTCCACTTT.

This clone was seen a handful of times. V gene TRBV27 combines with J gene TRBJ1-2, with TRBD1 matching 7 bases. Per germline, CDR1 MNHEY and CDR2 SMNVEV (reference sequence). V lost 6 bases to trimming and J lost 5 bases; unmatched junction nucleotides: 9. This CDR3 spans 14 amino acids. The CDR3 DNA is TGTGCCAGCAGCCCGATGGACAGGTTGTATGGCTACACCTTC. It codes for CASSPMDRLYGYTF.

V and J are TRBV5-1 and TRBJ1-2, with 11 positions matching TRBD1. V lost 2 bases, J lost 4 bases, and 10 bases stayed unmatched. The CDR3 is 17 amino acids. CDR1 is SGHRS, CDR2 YFSETQ, per germline. The CDR3 loop is CASSFWGQGEPGYGYTF. The DNA of the CDR3 is TGCGCCAGCAGCTTTTGGGGACAGGGGGAACCGGGCTATGGCTACACCTTC.

This clone was observed once. The J gene is TRBJ2-1, the V gene TRBV29-1; D might be TRBD2 (5 bases). Looked up from germline, CDR1 is SQVTM and CDR2 is ANQGSEA. Trimming removed 1 base from V and 7 bases from J, with 8 bases in between. CDR3 length equals 12 residues. CDR3 protein: CSVEVSGNEQFF. The CDR3 bases are TGCAGCGTTGAAGTTTCGGGGAATGAGCAGTTCTTC.

The chain couples TRBV5-1 to TRBJ1-1, with 12 positions matching TRBD1. The ends lost 4 bases at V and 6 bases at J; junction bases unmatched: 7. Per germline, CDR1 SGHRS and CDR2 YFSETQ. This CDR3 comprises 15 residues. This chain's CDR3 is CASSAGDRGQAEAFF. The CDR3 DNA follows: TGCGCCAGCAGCGCCGGGGACAGGGGGCAGGCTGAAGCTTTCTTT.

The V and J genes are TRBV7-2 and TRBJ1-1, with unresolved D. Germline loops: CDR1 SGHTA, CDR2 FQGNSA. This CDR3 spans 13 amino acids. Trimming took off 5 bases at V and 1 base at J, with 8 bases between the two ends. The CDR3 loop is CASSEYWNTEAFF. The DNA for the CDR3 is TGTGCCAGCAGCGAGTATTGGAACACTGAAGCTTTCTTT.

This clone came up a few times. Other nucleotide sequences from this sample produce the same CDR3. The V and J genes are TRBV28 and TRBJ1-5, with 9 bases aligning to TRBD1. The V gene's germline CDR1 is MDHEN and CDR2 SYDVKM. The CDR3 consists of 13 residues. Trimming removed 6 bases from V and 7 bases from J; junction bases left unmatched: 4. CDR3 amino acids: CASSDRGGQPQHF. CDR3 nucleotide sequence: TGTGCCAGCAGCGACAGGGGGGGACAGCCCCAGCATTTT.

V and J are TRBV28 and TRBJ2-7; D unresolved. The CDR3 is 11 amino acids. Looked up from germline, CDR1 is MDHEN and CDR2 is SYDVKM. V was clipped by 8 bases and J by 3 bases, with 8 bases between them. The CDR3 is CASGENYEQYF. CDR3 bases: TGTGCCAGCGGAGAAAACTACGAGCAGTACTTC.

This CDR3 is CASSLGTPGRSYTF. CDR3 sequence (DNA): TGTGCCAGCAGTTTAGGGACACCGGGTCGGAGCTACACCTTC. This chain joins TRBV6-6 and TRBJ1-2; maybe TRBD1 (6 bases). V was pared by 4 bases and J by 9 bases, with 18 bases between. Germline V gives CDR1 MNHNY, CDR2 SVGAGI (reference sequence). The CDR3 is 14 residues long.

This clone was detected a few times. The gene calls are TRBV28 and TRBJ2-7, with D tentatively TRBD1 or TRBD2 (7 bases each). The CDR3 has 14 amino acids. V was trimmed by 9 bases and J by 4 bases, leaving 19 bases between them. Germline lookup yields CDR1 MDHEN and CDR2 SYDVKM. CDR3 sequence reads: CASLDREGRYEQYF. In nucleotides, the CDR3 is TGTGCCAGTTTAGACAGGGAGGGACGATACGAGCAGTACTTC.

The chain couples TRBV15 to TRBJ2-7, with D perhaps being TRBD1 or TRBD2 (5 bases each). Trimming left V 1 base short and J 0 bases short, with 7 bases between. This CDR3 spans 14 amino acids. The germline gives CDR1 LNHNV, CDR2 YYDKDF (reference sequence). The CDR3 spells CATSRGDDSYEQYF. CDR3 DNA sequence: TGTGCCACCAGCAGAGGGGACGACTCCTACGAGCAGTACTTC. The entire variable domain, with the rest obtained from reference TRBV15 and TRBJ2-7, is as follows: DAMVIQNPRYQVTQFGKPVTLSCSQTLNHNVMYWYQQKSSQAPKLLFHYYDKDFNNEADTPDNFQSRRPNTSFCFLDIRSPGLGDTAMYLCATSRGDDSYEQYFGPGTRLTVT.

The gene calls are TRBV19 and TRBJ2-5; TRBD2 matches at 11 bases. CDR1 is LNHDA and CDR2 is SQIVND in the germline V gene (reference sequence). The J segment lost 3 bases and the V segment lost 5 bases, leaving 2 bases of the junction unmatched. There are 14 residues in the CDR3. Here the CDR3 DNA reads TGTGCCAGTAGTGGACTAGCGGGTAAAGAGACCCAGTACTTC. Translation gives CASSGLAGKETQYF.

The chain is built from TRBV21-1 and TRBJ1-1; the table gives TRBD1 as D, unverified against the DNA. TRBV21-1 is given as a pseudogene. This CDR3 contains 14 residues. This CDR3 reads CASSNGAGNTEAFF. As DNA, the CDR3 is TGTGCCAGCAGCAATGGGGCAGGGAACACTGAAGCTTTCTTT.

The V gene is TRBV5-4, the J gene TRBJ1-1; 9 bases are a match to TRBD1. Germline V gives CDR1 SGHNT, CDR2 YYREEE (reference sequence). After removal of 5 bases from V and 7 bases from J, the junction contained 6 bases not matched to a gene. The CDR3 totals 13 residues. In DNA, the CDR3 is TGTGCCAGCAGACCGACAGGGGGGGGTGAAGCTTTCTTT. Translating it yields CASRPTGGGEAFF.

The chain employs TRBV4-3 and TRBJ1-1; the D gene is possibly TRBD1 (5 bases). This CDR3 has 13 amino acids. Germline-derived CDR1 and CDR2 are LGHNA and YSLEER. V lost 0 bases and J lost 4, with 6 bases in between. CDR3 amino acids: CASSQEGATEAFF. The CDR3 DNA reads as TGCGCCAGCAGCCAAGAAGGGGCCACTGAAGCTTTCTTT.

The chain has TRBV18 and TRBJ2-2; 10 nucleotides agree with TRBD1. V shed 3 bases, J shed 6 bases, and the junction held 10 bases outside the gene matches. Germline CDR1 and CDR2: KGHSH and LQKENI. This CDR3 has 17 amino acids. CDR3 in DNA: TGTGCCAGCTCACCCGTAATCGCGACAGGGGGCCCCGGGGAGCTGTTTTTT. Translation gives CASSPVIATGGPGELFF.

This chain links TRBV5-1 with TRBJ2-3; no firm D call. Per germline, CDR1 SGHRS and CDR2 YFSETQ. The CDR3 has 13 amino acids. The V gene lost 4 bases and the J gene lost 0 bases, with 6 bases spanning the gap. DNA of the CDR3: TGCGCCAGCAGCGCTGGTAGCACAGATACGCAGTATTTT. Translating it yields CASSAGSTDTQYF.

J is TRBJ1-1 and V is TRBV7-6; D not resolved. The CDR3 totals 11 residues. V gave up 3 bases and J gave up 4 bases, with 3 bases separating them. Germline CDR1 is SGHVS and CDR2 is FNYEAQ. The CDR3 sequence: CASSLTTEAFF. CDR3 nucleotide sequence: TGTGCCAGCAGCTTGACCACTGAAGCTTTCTTT.

The gene calls are TRBV9 and TRBJ1-1, with 11 nucleotides matching TRBD1. This CDR3 has 15 amino acids. CDR1 and CDR2 from the germline V gene are SGDLS and YYNGEE. The V segment lost 4 bases and the J segment 4 bases; nucleotides outside the gene matches: 6. The CDR3 reads CASSFAGTGGTEAFF. CDR3 bases: TGTGCCAGCAGCTTTGCCGGGACAGGGGGCACTGAAGCTTTCTTT.

CDR3 bases: TGTGCCAGCAGCTTAAGACAGGCGGATAATTCACCCCTCCACTTT. The encoded protein is CASSLRQADNSPLHF. This chain connects TRBV7-2 to TRBJ1-6; TRBD1 is a possible D gene (6 bases). CDR1 SGHTA and CDR2 FQGNSA come from the germline V gene. This CDR3 has 15 residues. The V and J ends lost 2 bases and 5 bases respectively, with 10 bases between them. The full variable domain, its missing parts supplied by reference TRBV7-2 and TRBJ1-6, is GAGVSQSPSNKVTEKGKDVELRCDPISGHTALYWYRQSLGQGLEFLIYFQGNSAPDKSGLPSDRFSAERTGGSVSTLTIQRTQQEDSAVYLCASSLRQADNSPLHFGNGTRLTVT.

V gene TRBV14 combines with J gene TRBJ2-5; D may be TRBD1 (6 bases). The CDR3 length is 16 residues. Germline V gene lookup returns CDR1 SGHDN and CDR2 FVKESK. V was pared by 1 base and J by 4 bases, with 16 bases between. The CDR3 sequence is CASSQVQAGASETQYF. CDR3 bases: TGTGCCAGCAGCCAAGTACAGGCAGGGGCCTCAGAGACCCAGTACTTC.

With regard to this clone: This sample also contains other DNA sequences that code for the same CDR3. The chain uses TRBV6-1 and TRBJ1-2, with D uncertain. The CDR3 spans 13 residues. Trimming stripped 2 bases from V and 2 bases from J, with 6 bases between. Per germline, CDR1 MNHNS and CDR2 SASEGT. Written as DNA, the CDR3 is TGTGCCAGCAGTGAACGGCGGAACTATGGCTACACCTTC. As protein: CASSERRNYGYTF.

The chain employs TRBV14 and TRBJ1-1, with D possibly being TRBD1 (6 bases). V was cut by 6 bases and J by 1 base, with 12 bases left in between. Germline loops: CDR1 SGHDN, CDR2 FVKESK. The CDR3 loop spans 14 amino acids. The CDR3 loop reads CASRRGGGNTEAFF. The DNA for the CDR3 is TGTGCCAGCAGGCGGGGAGGGGGGAACACTGAAGCTTTCTTT.

This clone has a handful of counts. This rearrangement joins TRBV9 to TRBJ1-5, with TRBD1 as a possible D gene (5 bases). CDR3 length: 15 residues. Germline loops: CDR1 SGDLS, CDR2 YYNGEE. Trimming cost V 4 bases and J 3 bases, with 14 bases left between them. The chain's CDR3 is CASSLGDGTNQPQHF. Here the CDR3 DNA reads TGTGCCAGCAGCCTCGGGGACGGTACCAATCAGCCCCAGCATTTT.

This clone was counted a single time. In DNA, the CDR3 is TGTGCCAGCAGCGGGGGACAGAGGACTGAAGCTTTCTTT. It yields the protein CASSGGQRTEAFF. The V call is TRBV9, the J call TRBJ1-1, with TRBD1 matching 7 bases. Trimming took 3 bases from V and 5 from J; bases not matched to a gene: 4. CDR1 is SGDLS and CDR2 is YYNGEE in the germline V gene. The CDR3 covers 13 residues. Variable domain in full (rest from reference TRBV9 and TRBJ1-1): DSGVTQTPKHLITATGQRVTLRCSPRSGDLSVYWYQQSLDQGLQFLIQYYNGEERAKGNILERFSAQQFPDLHSELNLSSLELGDSALYFCASSGGQRTEAFFGQGTRLTVV.

This chain joins TRBV19 and TRBJ2-1; no clear D. Germline V lookup: CDR1 LNHDA, CDR2 SQIVND (reference sequence). Trimming shortened V by 5 bases and J by 4 bases, and 3 bases separated the two germline ends. The CDR3 contains 11 residues. CDR3 nucleotides: TGTGCCAGTAGTCGGTACAATGAGCAGTTCTTC. Translation: CASSRYNEQFF.

The chain joins TRBV9 to TRBJ2-1; D gene uncertain. The germline CDR1 and CDR2 sequences are SGDLS and YYNGEE. CDR3 length: 15 residues. V was clipped by 3 bases and J by 0 bases, with 10 bases between them. The CDR3 reads CASSGRSSSYNEQFF. The CDR3 bases are TGTGCCAGCAGCGGACGGAGTAGCTCCTACAATGAGCAGTTCTTC.

This chain links TRBV6-2 or TRBV6-3 with TRBJ1-2, with D uncertain. Germline V gene lookup returns CDR1 MNHEY and CDR2 SVGEGT. The CDR3 sequence is 15 residues long. Trimming took 0 bases from V and 4 from J, leaving 12 bases between them. The CDR3 loop reads CASSYSVKELYGYTF. The DNA of the CDR3 is TGTGCCAGCAGTTACTCTGTGAAGGAACTCTATGGCTACACCTTC.